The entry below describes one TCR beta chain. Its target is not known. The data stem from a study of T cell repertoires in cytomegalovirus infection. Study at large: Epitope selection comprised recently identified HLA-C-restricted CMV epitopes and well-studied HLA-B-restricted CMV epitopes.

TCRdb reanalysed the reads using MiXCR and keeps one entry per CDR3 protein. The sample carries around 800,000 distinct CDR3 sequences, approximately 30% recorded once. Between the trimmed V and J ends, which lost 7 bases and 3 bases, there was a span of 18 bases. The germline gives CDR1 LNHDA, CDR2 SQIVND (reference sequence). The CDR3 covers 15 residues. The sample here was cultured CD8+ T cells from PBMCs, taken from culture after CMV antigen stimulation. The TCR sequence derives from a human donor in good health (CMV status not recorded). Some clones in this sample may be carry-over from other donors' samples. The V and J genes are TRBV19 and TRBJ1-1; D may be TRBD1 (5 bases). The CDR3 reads CASTPLWGEDTEAFF. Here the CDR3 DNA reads TGTGCCAGTACTCCCCTTTGGGGCGAAGACACTGAAGCTTTCTTT.